The rows below give T cell receptor beta chains drawn from one sample of a study of T-cell memory formation after mild COVID-19. TCRdb ran MiXCR on the 5' RACE reads and lists one entry per CDR3 protein. The sample yields about 560,000 distinct CDR3 sequences, roughly 17% seen once. Sequencing used PBMCs or a T cell subset sorted from them (not recorded which). All receptors come from an adult woman who had mild COVID-19 (a few samples of this study predate the infection). Cell type and time point are not known. Both conserved end residues are part of each CDR3. A D gene is named only where the DNA matches it firmly. Some rows have no size entry. The others give once, few or many, or a class for an expanded clone.

>14|few|TRBD2|TRBV20-1|TRBJ2-5
CSAISGGWKETQYF
TGCAGTGCTATTAGCGGGGGATGGAAAGAGACCCAGTACTTC
>14|many|TRBD2|TRBV5-1|TRBJ2-1
CASSLFFGGNEQFF
TGCGCCAGCAGCTTGTTTTTCGGGGGGAATGAGCAGTTCTTC
>13|-|-|TRBV7-6|TRBJ2-3
CASSFPPTDTQYF
TGTGCCAGCAGCTTTCCTCCCACAGATACGCAGTATTTT
>16|-|-|TRBV4-2|TRBJ2-7
CASSQDRAGSSYEQYF
TGTGCCAGCAGCCAAGATCGGGCAGGGAGCTCCTACGAGCAGTACTTC
>14|-|TRBD2|TRBV12-3/TRBV12-4|TRBJ2-7
CASSLSGGPYEQYF
TGTGCCAGCAGTTTAAGCGGGGGGCCCTACGAGCAGTACTTC
>14|few|-|TRBV5-1|TRBJ2-7
CASGFRTTQDEQYF
TGCGCCAGCGGATTCCGGACTACCCAGGACGAGCAGTACTTC
>13|few|TRBD2|TRBV5-1|TRBJ2-7
CASSLAGRSEQYF
TGCGCCAGCAGCTTGGCCGGGAGGAGCGAGCAGTACTTC
>13|-|-|TRBV7-9|TRBJ2-5
CARRRGGGETQYF
TGTGCCAGGAGAAGGGGTGGCGGAGAGACCCAGTACTTC
>11|-|-|TRBV7-6|TRBJ1-1
CASYSATEAFF
TGTGCCAGTTACTCGGCCACTGAAGCTTTCTTT
>14|once|TRBD1|TRBV4-1|TRBJ1-1
CASSQGTGTNEAFF
TGCGCCAGCAGCCAGGGGACAGGGACTAATGAAGCTTTCTTT
>14|-|-|TRBV12-3/TRBV12-4|TRBJ2-3
CASSLIGRTDTQYF
TGTGCCAGCAGTTTAATTGGCCGAACAGATACGCAGTATTTT
>13|few|-|TRBV20-1|TRBJ2-1
CSAKSGPRNEQFF
TGCAGTGCTAAAAGCGGGCCAAGGAATGAGCAGTTCTTC
>16|few|TRBD1|TRBV18|TRBJ1-1
CASSRKAGGLDTEAFF
TGTGCCAGCTCCAGGAAGGCAGGGGGGTTGGACACTGAAGCTTTCTTT
>15|-|-|TRBV7-2|TRBJ2-7
CASSQTGRATHEQYF
TGTGCCAGCAGCCAGACGGGGCGAGCAACCCACGAGCAGTACTTC
>16|-|-|TRBV7-2|TRBJ1-6
CASSLVASRMNSPLHF
TGTGCCAGCAGCTTAGTGGCTAGCAGAATGAATTCACCCCTCCACTTT
>17|few|-|TRBV4-2|TRBJ2-2
CASSQEPVRVAAGELFF
TGTGCCAGCAGCCAAGAACCGGTCAGGGTCGCCGCCGGGGAGCTGTTTTTT
>12|-|-|TRBV24-1|TRBJ1-1
CATSDRGTEAFF
TGTGCCACCAGTGACCGGGGTACTGAAGCTTTCTTT
>16|few|-|TRBV7-9|TRBJ2-3
CASPGQGFSLPDTQYF
TGTGCCAGCCCCGGGCAGGGCTTCTCCTTACCAGATACGCAGTATTTT
>14|few|TRBD1|TRBV6-5|TRBJ2-7
CASSPGQGKNEQYF
TGTGCCAGCAGCCCGGGACAGGGGAAAAACGAGCAGTACTTC
>18|few|TRBD1|TRBV6-5|TRBJ2-6
CASNGARGQGSGANVLTF
TGTGCCAGCAACGGGGCTCGGGGACAGGGCTCCGGGGCCAACGTCCTGACTTTC